This T cell receptor beta chain was recorded in a study of T cell changes during pregnancy in multiple sclerosis. Trimming cost V 5 bases and J 2 bases, with 12 bases left between them. Germline CDR1 reads MNHNY; CDR2 reads SVGAGI (reference sequence). This CDR3 has 14 amino acids. Some clones are missing from TCRdb's copy, which holds only in-frame ones; the method was immunoSEQ multiplex PCR. The sample consists of around 62,000 clones, 93% of them appearing once. This receptor was taken from a female donor with multiple sclerosis, enrolled in a pregnancy study. The chain links TRBV6-6 to TRBJ1-2, with D possibly matching TRBD1 (5 bases). The starting material was CD8+ T cells from peripheral blood mononuclear cells, obtained in the second trimester of pregnancy. CDR3 nucleotides: TGTGCCAGCAGTCGCGACAGAACCAACTATGGCTACACCTTC. Protein product: CASSRDRTNYGYTF.